This entry is about one T cell receptor (beta chain). Antigen specificity is unknown. This sample is drawn from a study of T cell responses to AZD1222 COVID-19 vaccine. Method: immunoSEQ multiplex PCR; TCRdb's copy keeps in-frame clones and lacks some. The profile shows about 200,000 clones, around 90% of them singletons. Study-level results: The donors showed a predominance of white British ancestry and of females, with possible underestimation of clonal diversity.

Germline CDR1 is MNHEY and CDR2 is SMNVEV (reference sequence). CDR3 length equals 15 residues. With 3 bases removed from V and 1 base from J, the gap between germline ends came to 7 bases. The sample in question was peripheral blood, obtained 28 days after the second dose of the MenACWY control vaccine. V and J are TRBV27 and TRBJ2-6; D is possibly TRBD1 (6 bases). The receptor comes from an adult who received the MenACWY meningococcal vaccine as a control. The CDR3 spells CASSFQGSGANVLTF. The CDR3, as DNA: TGTGCCAGCAGTTTTCAGGGGTCTGGGGCCAACGTCCTGACTTTC. Variable domain in full (rest from reference TRBV27 and TRBJ2-6): EAQVTQNPRYLITVTGKKLTVTCSQNMNHEYMSWYRQDPGLGLRQIYYSMNVEVTDKGDVPEGYKVSRKEKRNFPLILESPSPNQTSLYFCASSFQGSGANVLTFGAGSRLTVL.